This T cell receptor (beta chain) was sequenced for a study of Ad26.COV2.S vaccination and SARS-CoV-2 variants. Whole-study context: The study gave Ad26.COV2.S intramuscularly, once or twice 56 days apart.

There are 18 residues in the CDR3. V was cut by 10 bases and J by 0 bases, with 26 bases left in between. CDR1 and CDR2 (germline): SEHNR, FQNEAQ (reference sequence). Treatment described: some 20 received Ad26.COV2.S at low or high dose, single or two shots; 5 received placebo; per-sample allocation not given. Sample collection was performed on day 63 after the first vaccine or placebo injection. Boston provided a donor who was an adult aged 18-55 years. Clones were sequenced by immunoSEQ multiplex PCR, and TCRdb holds only the in-frame ones, with some missing. The table has 300,000 to 350,000 clones, about 85% seen once.

The rearrangement links TRBV7-9 to TRBJ2-3, with D possibly being TRBD1 (6 bases). This material consisted of peripheral blood, taken in a trial of Ad26.COV2.S vaccine versus placebo. The TCR was taken from a person between 18 and 65 years old who received the Ad26.COV2.S COVID-19 vaccine or a placebo. Here the CDR3 DNA reads TGTGCCACCGATAAACCCGCAGGGGAACTAGTTAGCACAGATACGCAGTATTTT. Residues: CATDKPAGELVSTDTQYF.